The rows below give T cell receptor beta chains drawn from one sample of a study of blood T cell repertoires in COVID-19. Measured with immunoSEQ multiplex PCR; TCRdb has only the in-frame clones, and not every one. The table has about 120,000 clones, more than 70% seen once. The material sequenced was peripheral blood. Source of these receptors: an older man with acute or convalescent COVID-19. Each CDR3 is given with its conserved first and last residue. Each record gives: CDR3 DNA, CDR3 protein, D gene, clone size, V gene, J gene. The D gene is left open where the match is weak. Size values are once, few and many counts, or a class for expanded clones, and some rows have none.

TGTGCCAGCAGCCCCGGGGACAGGGGTTCGGGAGGGCATGGCTACACCTTC	CASSPGDRGSGGHGYTF	TRBD1	.	TRBV2	TRBJ1-2
TGTGCCAGCAGCACCGGACTCCCGAGCTCTGGAAACACCATATATTTT	CASSTGLPSSGNTIYF	.	.	TRBV7-9	TRBJ1-3
TGTGCCAGCCGAGTGGCAGGGGGCGGCGAGCAGTACTTC	CASRVAGGGEQYF	TRBD1	few	TRBV2	TRBJ2-7
TGTGCCAGCAGCCAAGATATCGGGACAGGGATATACAATGAGCAGTTCTTC	CASSQDIGTGIYNEQFF	TRBD1	.	TRBV14	TRBJ2-1
TGTGCCAGCAGCTGGGGACAGTTCTACGAGCAGTACTTC	CASSWGQFYEQYF	TRBD1	.	TRBV13	TRBJ2-7
TGTGCCAGCAGCCCGCAGGCAGGTTCTGGCTACACCTTC	CASSPQAGSGYTF	.	.	TRBV7-2	TRBJ1-2
TGTGCCAGCAGCCCTCAGGGGGGCAGGCCAAACTATGGCTACACCTTC	CASSPQGGRPNYGYTF	TRBD1	.	TRBV5-5	TRBJ1-2
TGCGCCAGCAGCCTAAAAGGGACAGGGGAATCCGAAGCTTTCTTT	CASSLKGTGESEAFF	TRBD1	.	TRBV5-1	TRBJ1-1
TGTGCCAGCAGCTCGACCAGGGGTCACACTGAAGCTTTCTTT	CASSSTRGHTEAFF	.	.	TRBV11-2	TRBJ1-1
TGTGCCAGCGGGGGCCCCCTGGAGAACTATGGCTACACCTTC	CASGGPLENYGYTF	.	few	TRBV3-1/TRBV3-2	TRBJ1-2
TGTGCCAGCAGCTTATGGGCGGGGAGGCAGGTCGAGACCCAGTACTTC	CASSLWAGRQVETQYF	.	.	TRBV7-9	TRBJ2-5
TGTGCCAGCAGCCTCCGGTCGGATGAAAAACTGTTTTTT	CASSLRSDEKLFF	.	few	TRBV3-1/TRBV3-2	TRBJ1-4
TGTGCCAGCAGTTTAGGGACAGGGTTACCGTACTTC	CASSLGTGLPYF	TRBD1	.	TRBV12-3/TRBV12-4	TRBJ2-5
TGTGCCAGCAGCCAAGTAGGGACAGGAGCTGAAGCTTTCTTT	CASSQVGTGAEAFF	TRBD1	.	TRBV3-1/TRBV3-2	TRBJ1-1
TGTGCCAGCAGAGAAGGGAGTAGCTATGGCTACACCTTC	CASREGSSYGYTF	.	.	TRBV28	TRBJ1-2
TGTGCCAGCAGTCTCGGGGAATACAATGAGCAGTTCTTC	CASSLGEYNEQFF	.	few	TRBV12-3/TRBV12-4	TRBJ2-1
TGTGCCAGCAGCCGGAACAGGGGGCGAGGGGAAAAACTGTTTTTT	CASSRNRGRGEKLFF	TRBD1	.	TRBV7-2	TRBJ1-4
TGTGCCAGCGGGCCAATTAGTTATAATTCACCCCTCCACTTT	CASGPISYNSPLHF	.	.	TRBV28	TRBJ1-6
TGTGCCAGCAGCTTGTCCAGGGTTGGCTACACCTTC	CASSLSRVGYTF	.	.	TRBV7-2	TRBJ1-2
TGTGCCAGCAGTTCGGGGACTGGGCTGGCCAAAAACATTCAGTACTTC	CASSSGTGLAKNIQYF	.	.	TRBV27	TRBJ2-4
TGTGCCAGCAGACCGGGACAGGGGGCTCCCTACGAGCAGTACTTC	CASRPGQGAPYEQYF	TRBD1	.	TRBV6-6	TRBJ2-7
TGTGCCAGCAGTGAACCCCAGGTAAAGGAAGCTTTCTTT	CASSEPQVKEAFF	.	.	TRBV6-1	TRBJ1-1
TGTGCCTGGAGTACGGGACAGCTCTCTGGAAACACCATATATTTT	CAWSTGQLSGNTIYF	TRBD1	.	TRBV30	TRBJ1-3
TGCGCCAGCAGCTTGACAGGGGACTCTGGAAACACCATATATTTT	CASSLTGDSGNTIYF	TRBD1	.	TRBV5-1	TRBJ1-3
TGTGCCAGCAGCAAAGCTCGGGCAGGGGAAGAGCAGTTCTTC	CASSKARAGEEQFF	.	.	TRBV21-1	TRBJ2-1
TGTGCCAGCAGCTTAGTAGGAAAGGCGGGGTATAAGCAAGAGACCCAGTACTTC	CASSLVGKAGYKQETQYF	.	.	TRBV7-2	TRBJ2-5
TGTGCCAGCAGCGGGGGACAGGGGAGCAATCAGCCCCAGCATTTT	CASSGGQGSNQPQHF	TRBD1	.	TRBV2	TRBJ1-5
TGTGCCACCCAGGCAGGCCCCAATCAGCCCCAGCATTTT	CATQAGPNQPQHF	.	.	TRBV18	TRBJ1-5
TGTGCCAGCAGCTCCCTGACAGGGGTAAACACTGAAGCTTTCTTT	CASSSLTGVNTEAFF	TRBD1	.	TRBV11-2	TRBJ1-1
TGTGCCAGCAGTGGGCTAGCCCAAGAGACCCAGTACTTC	CASSGLAQETQYF	.	.	TRBV25-1	TRBJ2-5
TGTGCCAGCGGTCCTACCCATACCACTGAAGCTTTCTTT	CASGPTHTTEAFF	.	.	TRBV28	TRBJ1-1
TGTGCCAGCAGTCCGCGGTCCTACATGAACACTGAAGCTTTCTTT	CASSPRSYMNTEAFF	.	.	TRBV2	TRBJ1-1
TGTGCCAGCAGCCAAGATGGTACTGGTGATAATGAAAAACTGTTTTTT	CASSQDGTGDNEKLFF	.	few	TRBV4-2	TRBJ1-4
TGTGCCAGTAGTCCCCGCGGGCTAGGAGGCGAGCAGTACTTC	CASSPRGLGGEQYF	.	.	TRBV19	TRBJ2-7
TGTGCCAGCAGTGCCCCCCCCTTGAGCTCTGGAAACACCATATATTTT	CASSAPPLSSGNTIYF	.	few	TRBV2	TRBJ1-3
TGTGCCAGCAGTAGTCTTACCGGGGGGGCGAGTGAGCAGTTCTTC	CASSSLTGGASEQFF	TRBD2	.	TRBV2	TRBJ2-1
TGTGCCAGCAGTATGACAGGGATTACGAACACTGAAGCTTTCTTT	CASSMTGITNTEAFF	TRBD1	.	TRBV6-5	TRBJ1-1
TGCGCCAGCAGCTCTGGGACAGACTACGAGCAGTACTTC	CASSSGTDYEQYF	TRBD1	once	TRBV5-1	TRBJ2-7
TGTGCCAGCAGTAGAACAGGCCTAGGGTCCTCGGCTGAGCAGTTCTTC	CASSRTGLGSSAEQFF	.	.	TRBV2	TRBJ2-1
TGTGCCAGCAGCCTGGGGGGGGCTAATGAAAAACTGTTTTTT	CASSLGGANEKLFF	.	.	TRBV6-5	TRBJ1-4
TGCGCCAGCAGCTTGGAGCCAATGAGGACTGGAAACACCATATATTTT	CASSLEPMRTGNTIYF	.	.	TRBV5-1	TRBJ1-3
TGTGCCAGCAGTTATCGGACAGGGGGGAGCTACGAGCAGTACTTC	CASSYRTGGSYEQYF	TRBD1	.	TRBV27	TRBJ2-7
TGTGCCAGCAGCCAGGTGGGGCTGGTGAACACTGAAGCTTTCTTT	CASSQVGLVNTEAFF	.	.	TRBV3-1/TRBV3-2	TRBJ1-1
TGTGCCAGCAGCTCGGCCGGGACTTACGGAGAAAAACTGTTTTTT	CASSSAGTYGEKLFF	.	.	TRBV5-6	TRBJ1-4
TGTGCCGCTCACGGGGGGGATAATTCACCCCTCCACTTT	CAAHGGDNSPLHF	.	.	TRBV6-5	TRBJ1-6
TGTGCCAGCAGCCAGGGGAACGGTGCCTACGAGCAGTACTTC	CASSQGNGAYEQYF	.	.	TRBV11-3	TRBJ2-7
TGTGCCAGCAGCCAAGTCCTAGCGGCAGATACGCAGTATTTT	CASSQVLAADTQYF	TRBD2	.	TRBV3-1/TRBV3-2	TRBJ2-3
TGTGCCAGCAGCCAAGTCGGGTATACTGGCTCTGGAAACACCATATATTTT	CASSQVGYTGSGNTIYF	.	.	TRBV4-2	TRBJ1-3